The clone carrying this T cell receptor beta chain was observed many times. Its cognate antigen is unknown. Trimming removed 2 bases at V and 2 bases at J, with 19 bases between. This CDR3 region has 16 residues. The germline gives CDR1 GTSNPN, CDR2 SVGIG (reference sequence). Amplification of TCR beta CDR3 regions used RNA as the template. First-round RT-PCR targeting the TCR CDR3 was performed with the HTBI primer set. TCRdb recomputed calls from the multiplex PCR reads with MiXCR, one row per CDR3 protein. Of roughly 400,000 distinct CDR3 sequences listed, over 11% were seen once; the top ten hold 28%. This entry belongs to a study of T cells in Graves' hyperthyroidism and ophthalmopathy. Source material for PBMCs was less than 12 ml fresh peripheral blood. General study findings and limits: Among clonotypes expanded in thyroid above 0.001, most were also found in blood.

This clonotype was sampled from a man aged 45-60 years with Graves' ophthalmopathy. Sequenced material: blood. The chain uses TRBV30 and TRBJ2-7, with D perhaps matching TRBD2 (6 bases). CDR3 loop: CAWSPGELATTYEQYF. Here the CDR3 DNA reads TGTGCCTGGAGTCCCGGTGAGCTAGCGACCACCTACGAGCAGTACTTC.